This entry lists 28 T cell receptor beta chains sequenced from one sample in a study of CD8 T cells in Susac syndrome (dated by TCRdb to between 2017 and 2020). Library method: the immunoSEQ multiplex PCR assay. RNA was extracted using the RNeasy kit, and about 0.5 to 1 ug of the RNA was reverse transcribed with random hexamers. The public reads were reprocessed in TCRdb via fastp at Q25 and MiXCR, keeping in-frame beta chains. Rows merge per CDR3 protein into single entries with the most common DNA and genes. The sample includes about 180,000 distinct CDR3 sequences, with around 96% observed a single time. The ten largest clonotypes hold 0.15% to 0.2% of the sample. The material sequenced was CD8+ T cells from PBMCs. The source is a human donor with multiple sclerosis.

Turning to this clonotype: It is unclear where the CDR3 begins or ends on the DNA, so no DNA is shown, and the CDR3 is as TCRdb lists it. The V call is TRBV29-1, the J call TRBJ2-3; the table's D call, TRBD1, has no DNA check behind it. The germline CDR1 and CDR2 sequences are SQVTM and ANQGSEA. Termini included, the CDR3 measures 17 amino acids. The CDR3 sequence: CSVESGGVFLRTDTQYF.

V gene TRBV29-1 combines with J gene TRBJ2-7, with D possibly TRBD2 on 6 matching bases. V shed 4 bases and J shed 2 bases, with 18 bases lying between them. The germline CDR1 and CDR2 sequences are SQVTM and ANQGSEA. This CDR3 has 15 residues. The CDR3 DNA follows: TGCAGCGTTGCCGGGTTAGCGGCCACCCCCTACGAGCAGTACTTC. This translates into CSVAGLAATPYEQYF.

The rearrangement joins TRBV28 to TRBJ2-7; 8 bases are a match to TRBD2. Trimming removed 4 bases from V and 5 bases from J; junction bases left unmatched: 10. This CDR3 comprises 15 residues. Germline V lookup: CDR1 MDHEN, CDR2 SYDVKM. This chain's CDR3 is CASSSLSGSLHEQYF. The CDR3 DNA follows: TGTGCCAGCAGTTCCCTCAGCGGGAGTTTACACGAGCAGTACTTC.

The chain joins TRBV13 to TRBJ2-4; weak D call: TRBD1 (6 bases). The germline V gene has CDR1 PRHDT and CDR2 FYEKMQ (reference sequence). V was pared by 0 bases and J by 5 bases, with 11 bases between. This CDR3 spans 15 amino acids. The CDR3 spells CASSLGKTGENIQYF. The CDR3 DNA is TGTGCCAGCAGCTTAGGCAAGACAGGAGAAAACATTCAGTACTTC.

CDR3 DNA: TGTGCCAGCAGTTTACGATGGACAAGCGGCATTAACTATGGCTACACCTTC. Translated, it gives CASSLRWTSGINYGYTF. The chain uses TRBV28 and TRBJ1-2; tentatively, D is TRBD1 (5 bases). Germline values: CDR1 MDHEN, CDR2 SYDVKM. V was cut by 2 bases and J by 1 base, with 17 bases left in between. The CDR3 runs to 17 residues.

The CDR3 here is CASRAGHMNTEAFF. The CDR3 nucleotides read TGTGCCAGCAGGGCAGGGCACATGAACACTGAAGCTTTCTTT. V and J are TRBV27 and TRBJ1-1; a possible D gene is TRBD1 (5 bases). Germline loops: CDR1 MNHEY, CDR2 SMNVEV (reference sequence). The V end was cut by 6 bases, the J end by 0 bases, with 11 bases between. This CDR3 is built from 14 residues.

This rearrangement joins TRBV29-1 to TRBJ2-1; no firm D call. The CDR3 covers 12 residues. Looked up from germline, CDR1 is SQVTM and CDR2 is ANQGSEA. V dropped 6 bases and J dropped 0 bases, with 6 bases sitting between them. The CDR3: CSVESSYNEQFF. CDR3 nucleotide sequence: TGCAGCGTCGAGAGCTCCTACAATGAGCAGTTCTTC.

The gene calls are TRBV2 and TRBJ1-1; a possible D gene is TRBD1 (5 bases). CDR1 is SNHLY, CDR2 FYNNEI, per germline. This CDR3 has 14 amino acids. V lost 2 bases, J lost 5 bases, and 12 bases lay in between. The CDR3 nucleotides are TGTGCCAGCAGTGAATTCGAGGGGCGGACTGAAGCTTTCTTT. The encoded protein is CASSEFEGRTEAFF.

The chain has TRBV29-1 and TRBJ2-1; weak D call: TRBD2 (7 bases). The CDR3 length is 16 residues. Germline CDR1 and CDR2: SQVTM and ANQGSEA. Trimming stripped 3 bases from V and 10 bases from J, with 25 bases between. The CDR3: CSVDELTGPGGDEQFF. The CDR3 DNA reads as TGCAGCGTTGACGAACTCACAGGTCCGGGGGGCGACGAGCAGTTCTTC.

The CDR3 spells CSARKHDTGELFF. CDR3 sequence (DNA): TGCAGTGCTAGAAAGCACGACACCGGGGAGCTGTTTTTT. The chain couples TRBV20-1 to TRBJ2-2, with D unclear. Trimming shortened V by 2 bases and J by 3 bases, and 7 bases separated the two germline ends. The CDR3 has 13 residues. Germline V lookup: CDR1 DFQATT, CDR2 SNEGSKA (reference sequence).

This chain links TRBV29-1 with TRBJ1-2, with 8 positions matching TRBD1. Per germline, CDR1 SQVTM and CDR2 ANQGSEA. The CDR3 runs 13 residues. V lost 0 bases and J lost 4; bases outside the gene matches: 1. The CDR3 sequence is CSVEDQGAYGYTF. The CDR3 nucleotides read TGCAGCGTTGAAGATCAGGGGGCCTATGGCTACACCTTC.

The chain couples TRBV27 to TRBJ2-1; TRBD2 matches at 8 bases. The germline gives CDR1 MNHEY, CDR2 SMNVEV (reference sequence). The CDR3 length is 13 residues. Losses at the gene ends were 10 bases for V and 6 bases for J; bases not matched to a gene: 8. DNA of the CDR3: TGTGCCACCCGGGAGGGGAGATTCAATGAGCAGTTCTTC. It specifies CATREGRFNEQFF.

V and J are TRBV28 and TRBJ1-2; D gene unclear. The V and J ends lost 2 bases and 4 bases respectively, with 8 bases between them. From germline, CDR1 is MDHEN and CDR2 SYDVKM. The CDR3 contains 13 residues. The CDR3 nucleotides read TGTGCCAGCAGTTTAGGGGTTGGCTATGGCTACACCTTC. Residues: CASSLGVGYGYTF.

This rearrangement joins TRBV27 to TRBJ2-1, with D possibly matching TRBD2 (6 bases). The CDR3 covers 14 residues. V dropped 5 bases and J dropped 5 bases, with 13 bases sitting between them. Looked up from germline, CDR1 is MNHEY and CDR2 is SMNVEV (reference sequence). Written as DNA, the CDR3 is TGTGCCAGCAGTCCAAGGGACTTCAACAATGAGCAGTTCTTC. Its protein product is CASSPRDFNNEQFF.

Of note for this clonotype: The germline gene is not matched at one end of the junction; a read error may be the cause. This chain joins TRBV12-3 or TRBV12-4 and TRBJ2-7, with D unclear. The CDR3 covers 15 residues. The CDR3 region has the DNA TGTGCCAGCAGCTTAGGGTTGAGTGCCGCCTACGAGCAGTACTTC. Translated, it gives CASSLGLSAAYEQYF.

The CDR3 bases are TGCGCCAGCAGCCAATTTCTAGGTGGCCCCACAGATACGCAGTATTTT. Its translation: CASSQFLGGPTDTQYF. J is TRBJ2-3 and V is TRBV4-1; D gene unclear. The CDR3 runs 16 residues. The germline gives CDR1 MGHRA, CDR2 YSYEKL. V was shortened by 2 bases and J by 2 bases, with 14 bases between the two germline ends.

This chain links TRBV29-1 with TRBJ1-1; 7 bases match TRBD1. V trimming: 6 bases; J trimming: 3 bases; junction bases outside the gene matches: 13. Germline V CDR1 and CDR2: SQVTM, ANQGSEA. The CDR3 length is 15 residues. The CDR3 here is CSVRPPTGFDTEAFF. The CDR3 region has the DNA TGCAGCGTCCGGCCCCCGACAGGGTTTGACACTGAAGCTTTCTTT.

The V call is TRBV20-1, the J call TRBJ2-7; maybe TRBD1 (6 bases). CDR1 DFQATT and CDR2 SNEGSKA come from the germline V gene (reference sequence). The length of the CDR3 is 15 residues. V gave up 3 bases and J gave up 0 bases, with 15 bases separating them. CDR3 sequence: CSARDRTVASYEQYF. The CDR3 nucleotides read TGCAGTGCTAGGGACCGGACAGTGGCCTCCTACGAGCAGTACTTC.

The DNA for the CDR3 is TGCGCCAGCAGCTCCAGTCCCTTGTCTGGAAACACCATATATTTT. It codes for CASSSSPLSGNTIYF. The J gene is TRBJ1-3, the V gene TRBV5-1, with D uncertain. This CDR3 region has 15 residues. Deletions cut 3 bases from V and 1 base from J, with 11 bases between. CDR1 SGHRS and CDR2 YFSETQ come from the germline V gene.

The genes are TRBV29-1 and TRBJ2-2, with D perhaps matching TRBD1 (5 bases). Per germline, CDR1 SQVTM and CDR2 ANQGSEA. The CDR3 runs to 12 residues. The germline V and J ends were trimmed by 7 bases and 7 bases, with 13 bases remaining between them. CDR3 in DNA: TGCAGCGGAAGCAGGGCGAACGGGGAGCTGTTTTTT. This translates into CSGSRANGELFF.

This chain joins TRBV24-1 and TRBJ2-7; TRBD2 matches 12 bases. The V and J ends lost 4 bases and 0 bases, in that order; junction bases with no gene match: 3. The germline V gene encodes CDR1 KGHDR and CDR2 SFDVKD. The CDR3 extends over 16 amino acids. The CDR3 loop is CATSDRTSGNSYEQYF. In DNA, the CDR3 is TGTGCCACCAGTGACCGGACTAGCGGGAACTCCTACGAGCAGTACTTC.

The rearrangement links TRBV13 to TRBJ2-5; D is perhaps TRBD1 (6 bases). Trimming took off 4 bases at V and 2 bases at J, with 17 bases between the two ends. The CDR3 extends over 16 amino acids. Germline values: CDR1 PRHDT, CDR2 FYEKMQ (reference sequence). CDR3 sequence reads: CASSSANRGGQETQYF. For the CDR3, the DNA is TGTGCCAGCAGCTCGGCAAACAGAGGGGGACAAGAGACCCAGTACTTC.

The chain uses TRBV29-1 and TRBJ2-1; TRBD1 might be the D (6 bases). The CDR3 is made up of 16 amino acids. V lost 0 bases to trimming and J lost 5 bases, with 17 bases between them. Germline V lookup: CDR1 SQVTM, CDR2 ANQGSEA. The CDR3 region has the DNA TGCAGCGTTGAAGATCGAGACAGGCTTAGCAACAATGAGCAGTTCTTC. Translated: CSVEDRDRLSNNEQFF.

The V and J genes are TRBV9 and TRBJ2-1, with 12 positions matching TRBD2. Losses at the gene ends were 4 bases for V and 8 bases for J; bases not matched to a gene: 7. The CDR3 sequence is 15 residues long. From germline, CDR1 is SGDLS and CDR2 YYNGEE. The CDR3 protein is CASSYASGGADEQFF. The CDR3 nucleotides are TGTGCCAGCAGCTATGCTAGCGGGGGGGCTGATGAGCAGTTCTTC. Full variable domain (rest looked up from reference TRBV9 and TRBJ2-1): DSGVTQTPKHLITATGQRVTLRCSPRSGDLSVYWYQQSLDQGLQFLIQYYNGEERAKGNILERFSAQQFPDLHSELNLSSLELGDSALYFCASSYASGGADEQFFGPGTRLTVL.

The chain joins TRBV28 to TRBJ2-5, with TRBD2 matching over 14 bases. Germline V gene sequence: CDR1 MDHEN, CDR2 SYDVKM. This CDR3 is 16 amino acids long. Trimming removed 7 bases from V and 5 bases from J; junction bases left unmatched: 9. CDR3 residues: CASTAGTSGRRETQYF. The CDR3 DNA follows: TGTGCCAGCACCGCCGGGACTAGCGGGAGAAGGGAGACCCAGTACTTC.

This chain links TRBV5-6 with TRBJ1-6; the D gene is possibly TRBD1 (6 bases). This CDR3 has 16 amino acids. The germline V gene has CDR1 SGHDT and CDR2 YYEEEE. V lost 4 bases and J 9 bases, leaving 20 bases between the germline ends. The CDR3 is CASSGTDSLRRSPLHF. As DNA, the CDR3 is TGTGCCAGCAGCGGGACGGACAGCCTGAGACGTTCACCCCTCCACTTT. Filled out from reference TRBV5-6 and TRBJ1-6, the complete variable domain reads DAGVTQSPTHLIKTRGQQVTLRCSPKSGHDTVSWYQQALGQGPQFIFQYYEEEERQRGNFPDRFSGHQFPNYSSELNVNALLLGDSALYLCASSGTDSLRRSPLHFGNGTRLTVT.

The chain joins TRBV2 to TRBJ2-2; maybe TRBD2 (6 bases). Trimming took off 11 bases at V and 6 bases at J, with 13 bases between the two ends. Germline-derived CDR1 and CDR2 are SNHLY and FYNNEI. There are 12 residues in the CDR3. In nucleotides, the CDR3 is TGTGCCTCTATGGAGGGCTCCGGGGAGCTGTTTTTT. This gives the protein CASMEGSGELFF.

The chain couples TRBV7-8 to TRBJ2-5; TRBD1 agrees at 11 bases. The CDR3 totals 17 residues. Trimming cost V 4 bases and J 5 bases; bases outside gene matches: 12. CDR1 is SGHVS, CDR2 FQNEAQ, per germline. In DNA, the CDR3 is TGTGCCAGCAGCTCCCGGGTCGGACAGGGGGCACTGGAGACCCAGTACTTC. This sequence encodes CASSSRVGQGALETQYF.